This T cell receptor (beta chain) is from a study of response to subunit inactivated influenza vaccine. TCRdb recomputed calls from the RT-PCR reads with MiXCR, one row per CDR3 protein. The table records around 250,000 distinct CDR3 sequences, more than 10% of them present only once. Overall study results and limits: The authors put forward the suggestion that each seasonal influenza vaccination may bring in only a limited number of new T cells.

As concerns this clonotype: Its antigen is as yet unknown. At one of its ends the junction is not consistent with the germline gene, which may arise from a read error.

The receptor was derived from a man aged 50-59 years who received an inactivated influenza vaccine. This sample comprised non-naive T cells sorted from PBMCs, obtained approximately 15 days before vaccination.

CDR3 loop: CDSSPTLGRANQPQHF. CDR3 bases: TGTGACAGCAGTCCCACCCTCGGGCGGGCCAATCAGCCCCAGCATTTT. The gene calls are TRBV27 and TRBJ1-5, with D unclear. The CDR3 sequence is 16 residues long. Germline CDR1 is MNHEY and CDR2 is SMNVEV (reference sequence).